This T cell receptor beta chain was captured in a study of OX40 agonist ivuxolimab in advanced cancers. CDR1 is GTSNPN and CDR2 is SVGIG in the germline V gene (reference sequence). Trimming left V 0 bases short and J 6 bases short, with 2 bases between. The CDR3 extends over 11 amino acids. Clones were sequenced by immunoSEQ multiplex PCR, and TCRdb holds only the in-frame ones, with some missing. The data show fewer than 100,000 clones, 85% to 90% seen once. Any history of autoimmune disease or systemic immunosuppression disqualified patients. This chain uses TRBV30 with TRBJ2-2; D unresolved. The receptor comes from an adult with an advanced solid tumor such as melanoma, head and neck, liver or kidney cancer. The sequencing here drew on CD4+ or CD8+ T cells sorted from blood, taken in a trial of the OX40 agonist ivuxolimab. CDR3 in DNA: TGTGCCTGGAGTGTATCCGGGGAGCTGTTTTTT. This codes for CAWSVSGELFF. The whole variable domain, filled in from reference TRBV30 and TRBJ2-2, reads SQTIHQWPATLVQPVGSPLSLECTVEGTSNPNLYWYRQAAGRGLQLLFYSVGIGQISSEVPQNLSASRPQDRQFILSSKKLLLSDSGFYLCAWSVSGELFFGEGSRLTVL.